The sequence of this T cell receptor (beta chain) was determined in a study of blood T cell repertoires in COVID-19. The CDR3 length is 15 residues. The ends were cut back, 4 bases at V and 8 bases at J, with 18 bases in the middle. Germline assignment: CDR1 SGHNT and CDR2 YENEEA. Authors' processing steps: Estimation of nucleated cell counts was performed using reference gene primer amplification. The protocol was immunoSEQ multiplex PCR, while the TCRdb copy is restricted to in-frame clones and leaves out a portion. V, J and clone size were drawn from that table, and D and trimming were deduced from the DNA. The repertoire holds some 200,000 clones, nearly 90% seen once, with roughly 12% in the top ten.

Source material: peripheral blood. The V gene is TRBV11-3, the J gene TRBJ2-1; D is perhaps TRBD2 (5 bases). This sequence originates from a woman aged 18-30 years who had recovered from COVID-19. CDR3 residues: CASSSSGGRAYEQFF. CDR3 nucleotides: TGTGCCAGCAGCTCCTCCGGCGGGCGGGCCTATGAGCAGTTCTTC.